This T cell receptor beta chain was found in a study of blood T cell repertoires in COVID-19. CDR1 SNHLY and CDR2 FYNNEI come from the germline V gene. The CDR3 contains 14 residues. Trimming took 5 bases from V and 4 from J; bases not matched to a gene: 5. Only in-frame clones appear in the TCRdb table, and some are missing; sequencing was by immunoSEQ multiplex PCR. The sample has hundreds of thousands of clones, approximately 87% seen once. Participants reported their clinical history, and cohort assignment relied on those reports. The clonotype originates from a woman aged 45-65 years who had recovered from COVID-19. What was sequenced was PBMCs or T cells enriched from blood (not recorded which). The chain has TRBV2 and TRBJ2-4, with 7 bases that match TRBD1. CDR3 sequence: CASSPGQPKNIQYF. The CDR3 region has the DNA TGTGCCAGCAGTCCGGGACAGCCAAAAAACATTCAGTACTTC.